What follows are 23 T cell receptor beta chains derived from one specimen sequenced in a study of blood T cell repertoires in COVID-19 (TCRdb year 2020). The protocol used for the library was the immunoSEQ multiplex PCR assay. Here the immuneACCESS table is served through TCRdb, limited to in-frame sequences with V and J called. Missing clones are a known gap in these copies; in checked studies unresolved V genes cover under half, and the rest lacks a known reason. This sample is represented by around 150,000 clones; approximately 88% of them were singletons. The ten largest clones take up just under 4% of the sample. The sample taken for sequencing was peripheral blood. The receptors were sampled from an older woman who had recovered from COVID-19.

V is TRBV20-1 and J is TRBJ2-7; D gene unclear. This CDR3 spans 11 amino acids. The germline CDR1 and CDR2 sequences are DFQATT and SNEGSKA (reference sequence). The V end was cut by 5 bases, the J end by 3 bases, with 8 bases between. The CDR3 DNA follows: TGCAGTGCTCCCCTTAACTACGAGCAGTACTTC. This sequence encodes CSAPLNYEQYF.

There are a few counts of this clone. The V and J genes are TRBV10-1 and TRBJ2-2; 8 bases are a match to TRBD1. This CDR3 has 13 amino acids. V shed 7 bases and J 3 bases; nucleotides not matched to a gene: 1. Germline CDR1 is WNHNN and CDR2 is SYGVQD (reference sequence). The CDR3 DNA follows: TGCGCCAGCACGGACAGGGACACCGGGGAGCTGTTTTTT. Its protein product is CASTDRDTGELFF.

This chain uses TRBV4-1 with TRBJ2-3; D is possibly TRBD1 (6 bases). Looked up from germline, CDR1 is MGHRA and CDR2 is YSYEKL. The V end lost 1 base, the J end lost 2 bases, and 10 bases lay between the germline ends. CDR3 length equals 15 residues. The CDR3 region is CASSQARTATDTQYF. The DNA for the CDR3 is TGCGCCAGCAGCCAAGCGCGGACAGCCACAGATACGCAGTATTTT.

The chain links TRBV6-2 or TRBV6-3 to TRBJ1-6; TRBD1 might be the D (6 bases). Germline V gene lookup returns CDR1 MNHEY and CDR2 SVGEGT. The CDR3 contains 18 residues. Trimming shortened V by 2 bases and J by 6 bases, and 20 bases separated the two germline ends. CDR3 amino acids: CASSYGTARGFGNSPLHF. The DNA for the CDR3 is TGTGCCAGCAGTTACGGAACGGCCAGGGGCTTTGGTAATTCACCCCTCCACTTT.

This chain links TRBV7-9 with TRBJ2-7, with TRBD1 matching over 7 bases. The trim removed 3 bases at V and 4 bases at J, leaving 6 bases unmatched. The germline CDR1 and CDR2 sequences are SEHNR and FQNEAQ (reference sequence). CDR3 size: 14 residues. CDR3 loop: CASSFTGVLYEQYF. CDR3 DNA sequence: TGTGCCAGCAGCTTTACAGGGGTTTTGTACGAGCAGTACTTC.

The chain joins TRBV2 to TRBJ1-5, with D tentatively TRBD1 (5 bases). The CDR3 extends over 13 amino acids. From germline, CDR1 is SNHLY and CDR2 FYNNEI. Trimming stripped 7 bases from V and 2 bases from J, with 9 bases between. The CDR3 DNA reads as TGTGCCAGCATGTTACAGGGCAATCAGCCCCAGCATTTT. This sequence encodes CASMLQGNQPQHF.

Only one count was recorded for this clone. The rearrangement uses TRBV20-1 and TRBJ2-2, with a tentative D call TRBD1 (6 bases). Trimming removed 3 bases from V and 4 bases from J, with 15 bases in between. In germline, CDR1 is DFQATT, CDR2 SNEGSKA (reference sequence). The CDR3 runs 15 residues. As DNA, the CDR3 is TGCAGTGCTAGTCCCAGGGGAAGTAGCACCGGGGAGCTGTTTTTT. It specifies CSASPRGSSTGELFF.

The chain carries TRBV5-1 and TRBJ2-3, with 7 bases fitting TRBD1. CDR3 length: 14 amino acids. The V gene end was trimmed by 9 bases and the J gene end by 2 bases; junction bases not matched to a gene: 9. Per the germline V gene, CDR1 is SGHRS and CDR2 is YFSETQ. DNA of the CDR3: TGCGCCACCTACAAGGGGGCCCCCACAGATACGCAGTATTTT. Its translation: CATYKGAPTDTQYF.

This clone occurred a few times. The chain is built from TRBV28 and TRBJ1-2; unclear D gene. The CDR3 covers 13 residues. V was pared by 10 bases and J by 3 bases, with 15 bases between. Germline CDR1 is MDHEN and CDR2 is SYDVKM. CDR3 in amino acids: CATKPPEDYGYTF. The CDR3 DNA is TGTGCCACCAAACCCCCCGAGGACTATGGCTACACCTTC.

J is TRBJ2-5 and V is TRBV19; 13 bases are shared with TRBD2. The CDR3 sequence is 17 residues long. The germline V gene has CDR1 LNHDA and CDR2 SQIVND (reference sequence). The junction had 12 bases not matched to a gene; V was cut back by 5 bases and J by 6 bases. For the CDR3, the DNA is TGTGCCAGTAGTCCCAGACTAGCGGGGGGCCGCGGGAAGACCCAGTACTTC. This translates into CASSPRLAGGRGKTQYF. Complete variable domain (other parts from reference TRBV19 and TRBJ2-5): DGGITQSPKYLFRKEGQNVTLSCEQNLNHDAMYWYRQDPGQGLRLIYYSQIVNDFQKGDIAEGYSVSREKKESFPLTVTSAQKNPTAFYLCASSPRLAGGRGKTQYFGPGTRLLVL.

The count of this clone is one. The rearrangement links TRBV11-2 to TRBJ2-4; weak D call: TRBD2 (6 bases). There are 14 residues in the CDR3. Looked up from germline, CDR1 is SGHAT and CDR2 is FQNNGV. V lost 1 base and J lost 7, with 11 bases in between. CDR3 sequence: CASSLVRGRNIQYF. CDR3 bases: TGTGCCAGCAGCTTAGTACGGGGGAGGAACATTCAGTACTTC.

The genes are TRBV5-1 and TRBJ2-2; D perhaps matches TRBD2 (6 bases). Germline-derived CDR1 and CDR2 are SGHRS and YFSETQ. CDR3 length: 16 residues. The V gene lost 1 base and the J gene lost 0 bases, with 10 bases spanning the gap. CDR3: CASSLTGVPNTGELFF. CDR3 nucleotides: TGCGCCAGCAGCTTGACGGGGGTACCGAACACCGGGGAGCTGTTTTTT.

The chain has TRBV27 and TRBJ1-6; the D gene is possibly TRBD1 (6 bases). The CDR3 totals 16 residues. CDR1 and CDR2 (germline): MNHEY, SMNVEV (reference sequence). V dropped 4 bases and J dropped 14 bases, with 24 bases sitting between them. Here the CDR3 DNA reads TGTGCCAGCAGTTCCGCCAAGGGGGGGAAAATTGGAGCCCTCCACTTT. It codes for CASSSAKGGKIGALHF.

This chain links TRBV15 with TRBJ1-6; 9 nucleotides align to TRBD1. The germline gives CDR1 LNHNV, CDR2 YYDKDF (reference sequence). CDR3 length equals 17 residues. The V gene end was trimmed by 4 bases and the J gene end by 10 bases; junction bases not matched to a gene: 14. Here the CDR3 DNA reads TGTGCCACCAGCAACTACAGGGGGCGGGAGGTAGCCTCACCCCTCCACTTT. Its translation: CATSNYRGREVASPLHF. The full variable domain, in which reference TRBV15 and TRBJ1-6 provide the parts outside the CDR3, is DAMVIQNPRYQVTQFGKPVTLSCSQTLNHNVMYWYQQKSSQAPKLLFHYYDKDFNNEADTPDNFQSRRPNTSFCFLDIRSPGLGDTAMYLCATSNYRGREVASPLHFGNGTRLTVT.

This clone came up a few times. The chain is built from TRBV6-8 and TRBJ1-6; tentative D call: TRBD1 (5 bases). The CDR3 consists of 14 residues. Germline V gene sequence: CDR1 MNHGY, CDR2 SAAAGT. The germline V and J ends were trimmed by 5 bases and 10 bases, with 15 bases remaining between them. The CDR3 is CASSEVAGRSPLHF. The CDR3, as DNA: TGTGCCAGCAGTGAAGTCGCAGGGCGGTCACCCCTCCACTTT.

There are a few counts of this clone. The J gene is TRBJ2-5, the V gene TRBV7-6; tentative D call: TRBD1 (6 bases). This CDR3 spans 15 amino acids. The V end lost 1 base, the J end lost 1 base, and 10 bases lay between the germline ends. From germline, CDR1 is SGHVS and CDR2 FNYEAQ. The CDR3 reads CASSLEQGIQETQYF. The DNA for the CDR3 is TGTGCCAGCAGCTTAGAGCAGGGGATCCAAGAGACCCAGTACTTC.

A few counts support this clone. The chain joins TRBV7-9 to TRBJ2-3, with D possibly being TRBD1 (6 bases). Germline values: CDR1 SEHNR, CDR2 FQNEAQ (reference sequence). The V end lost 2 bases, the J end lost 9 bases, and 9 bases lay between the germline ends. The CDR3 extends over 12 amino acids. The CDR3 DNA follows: TGTGCCAGCAGCTTAAACAGGGACACGCAGTATTTT. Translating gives CASSLNRDTQYF. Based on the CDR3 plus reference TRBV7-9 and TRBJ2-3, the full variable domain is DTGVSQNPRHKITKRGQNVTFRCDPISEHNRLYWYRQTLGQGPEFLTYFQNEAQLEKSRLLSDRFSAERPKGSFSTLEIQRTEQGDSAMYLCASSLNRDTQYFGPGTRLTVL.

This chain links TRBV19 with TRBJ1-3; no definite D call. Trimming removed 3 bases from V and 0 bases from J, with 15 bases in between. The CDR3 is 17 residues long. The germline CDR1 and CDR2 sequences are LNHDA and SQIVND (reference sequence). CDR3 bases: TGTGCCAGTAGTATCCAACCCACGGTGTCCTCTGGAAACACCATATATTTT. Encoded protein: CASSIQPTVSSGNTIYF. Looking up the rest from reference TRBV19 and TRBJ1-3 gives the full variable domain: DGGITQSPKYLFRKEGQNVTLSCEQNLNHDAMYWYRQDPGQGLRLIYYSQIVNDFQKGDIAEGYSVSREKKESFPLTVTSAQKNPTAFYLCASSIQPTVSSGNTIYFGEGSWLTVV.

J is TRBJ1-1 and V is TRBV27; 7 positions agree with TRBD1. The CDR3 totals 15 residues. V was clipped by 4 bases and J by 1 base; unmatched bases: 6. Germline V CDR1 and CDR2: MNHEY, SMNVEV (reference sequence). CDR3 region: CASSSARQGNTEAFF. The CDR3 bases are TGTGCCAGCAGTTCGGCCCGACAGGGGAACACTGAAGCTTTCTTT.

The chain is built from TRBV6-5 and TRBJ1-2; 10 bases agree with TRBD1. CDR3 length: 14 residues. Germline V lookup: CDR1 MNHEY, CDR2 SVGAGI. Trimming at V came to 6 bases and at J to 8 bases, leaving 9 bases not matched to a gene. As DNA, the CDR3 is TGTGCCAGCAGACCCAGACAGGGGGCCTGGGGCTACACCTTC. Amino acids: CASRPRQGAWGYTF.

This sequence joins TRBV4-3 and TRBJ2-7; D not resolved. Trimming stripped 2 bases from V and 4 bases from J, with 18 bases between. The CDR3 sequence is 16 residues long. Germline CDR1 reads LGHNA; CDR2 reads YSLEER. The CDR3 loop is CASSQSLSSEAYEQYF. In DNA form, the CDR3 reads TGCGCCAGCAGCCAATCACTATCCTCCGAAGCATACGAGCAGTACTTC.

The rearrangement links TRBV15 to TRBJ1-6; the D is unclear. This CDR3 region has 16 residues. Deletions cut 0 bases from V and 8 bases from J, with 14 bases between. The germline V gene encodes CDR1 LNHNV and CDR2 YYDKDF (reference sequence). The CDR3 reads CATSRDRPGTDSPLHF. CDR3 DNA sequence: TGTGCCACCAGCAGAGATCGGCCGGGAACAGATTCACCCCTCCACTTT.

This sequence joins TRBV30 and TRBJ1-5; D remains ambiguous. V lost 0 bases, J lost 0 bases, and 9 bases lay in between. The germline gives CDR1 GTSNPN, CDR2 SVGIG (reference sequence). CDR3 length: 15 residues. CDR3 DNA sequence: TGTGCCTGGAGTGTTGGCCAGGCTAGCAATCAGCCCCAGCATTTT. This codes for CAWSVGQASNQPQHF.